Below, 9 T cell receptor beta chains from the same sample are listed, as sequenced in a study of blood T cells in healthy people across ages. Primers used in a second PCR of about 7 to 12 cycles were a sample-barcoded 5' primer and a J-beta primer mix. TCRdb itself ran the 5' RACE reads through MiXCR, one entry per CDR3 protein. The sample has approximately 780,000 distinct CDR3 sequences, about a quarter seen once. This sample also appeared in a second study, on T cells of mothers and their children.

Sequencing was done on a sample of blood. These TCRs come from a boy aged 5-17 years in good health.

The CDR3 sequence: CASTHPEANEKLFF. The CDR3, as DNA: TGTGCCAGCACCCACCCAGAAGCTAATGAAAAACTGTTTTTT. The chain uses TRBV7-3 and TRBJ1-4; D remains unclear. This CDR3 comprises 14 residues. From germline, CDR1 is SGHTA and CDR2 FQGTGA. Trimming pared 7 bases from V and 3 bases from J, leaving 12 bases between.

The chain combines TRBV5-1 with TRBJ2-7; either TRBD1 or TRBD2 may fit D (5 bases each). The ends were cut back, 3 bases at V and 4 bases at J, with 11 bases in the middle. The CDR3 runs 13 residues. CDR1 and CDR2 (germline): SGHRS, YFSETQ. CDR3 nucleotides: TGCGCCAGCAGCTCGCTGGGGGTGTACGAGCAGTACTTC. Translation gives CASSSLGVYEQYF.

This clonotype has only a few counts. The chain joins TRBV6-5 to TRBJ2-4, with D possibly TRBD1 on 6 matching bases. This CDR3 is built from 13 residues. Trimming left V 6 bases short and J 9 bases short, with 15 bases between. Germline-derived CDR1 and CDR2 are MNHEY and SVGAGI. In DNA form, the CDR3 reads TGTGCCAGCAGGACTACAGGGTTTGCCATTCAGTACTTC. It translates to CASRTTGFAIQYF.

This clonotype occurred a few times. The V call is TRBV10-3, the J call TRBJ1-6, with D unresolved. Germline loops: CDR1 ENHRY, CDR2 SYGVKD. The CDR3 is 16 residues long. Between the trimmed V and J ends, which lost 0 bases and 11 bases, there was a span of 17 bases. As DNA, the CDR3 is TGTGCCATCAGTGAGTCGAAGAGTCGACCCGGCACACCCCTCCACTTT. This gives the protein CAISESKSRPGTPLHF.

This clonotype was recorded a few times. The chain has TRBV12-3 or TRBV12-4 and TRBJ2-7, with D tentatively TRBD2 (6 bases). Trimming left V 3 bases short and J 6 bases short, with 12 bases between. The CDR3 is 13 residues long. The CDR3 DNA is TGTGCCAGCAGTTTGTTCAAAGCGGGCGAGCAGTACTTC. Translating gives CASSLFKAGEQYF.

V gene TRBV27 combines with J gene TRBJ1-2; D ambiguous. Germline V gene data show CDR1 as MNHEY and CDR2 as SMNVEV (reference sequence). The CDR3 spans 13 residues. Trimming left V 5 bases short and J 5 bases short, with 12 bases between. The CDR3 spells CASSRQALYGYTF. CDR3 in DNA: TGTGCCAGCAGTAGGCAGGCGCTTTATGGCTACACCTTC.

The CDR3, as DNA: TGCGCCAGCAGCTTGGTTGGGGGGACTAGCACAGATACGCAGTATTTT. It translates to CASSLVGGTSTDTQYF. This rearrangement joins TRBV5-1 to TRBJ2-3; the D gene is possibly TRBD2 (6 bases). The CDR3 loop spans 16 amino acids. The V and J ends lost 0 bases and 0 bases respectively, with 11 bases between them. Germline V gene sequence: CDR1 SGHRS, CDR2 YFSETQ.

The J gene is TRBJ2-7, the V gene TRBV2, with no clear D. Looked up from germline, CDR1 is SNHLY and CDR2 is FYNNEI. CDR3 size: 12 residues. V shed 4 bases and J shed 9 bases, with 13 bases lying between them. CDR3 DNA: TGTGCCAGCAGTGGCCCCTATTTAGGGCAGTACTTC. It translates to CASSGPYLGQYF.

Points on this clonotype: At one end, the junction sequence differs from germline, possibly due to a read error. V usage is TRBV29-1 and J usage is TRBJ2-6; D might be TRBD1 (5 bases). The CDR3 extends over 15 amino acids. Germline CDR1 is SQVTM and CDR2 is ANQGSEA. The CDR3 DNA follows: TGCAGCGTTGCGGTTCTCGGGTCTGGGGCCAACGTCCTGACCTTC. This codes for CSVAVLGSGANVLTF.